The source of this T cell receptor (beta chain) is a study of T cell changes during pregnancy in multiple sclerosis. CDR1 is SGHAT and CDR2 is FQNNGV in the germline V gene. Trimming removed 3 bases from V and 7 bases from J; junction bases left unmatched: 7. This CDR3 comprises 14 residues. Here immunoSEQ multiplex PCR was the method, and the copy in TCRdb shows in-frame clones only, minus some. The sample includes some 57,000 clones, just under 90% seen only once; the top ten take 0.89%. Sequenced material: peripheral blood, taken in the first trimester of pregnancy. The receptor was derived from a female donor in good health, enrolled as a control in a pregnancy study. The chain uses TRBV11-2 and TRBJ1-2, with 8 bases that match TRBD1. The CDR3 loop reads CASSFEGTGSGYTF. The CDR3 coding sequence is TGTGCCAGCAGCTTCGAGGGGACAGGCTCTGGCTACACCTTC.